The 23 T cell receptor beta chains below all came from one sample that was sequenced in a study of T-cell memory formation after mild COVID-19. TCRdb analysed the 5' RACE reads with MiXCR anew, one entry per CDR3 protein. Here the sample spans 35,000 to 45,000 distinct CDR3 sequences, roughly 7.2% being singletons. Source material: PBMCs or a T cell subset sorted from them (not recorded which). Receptors were obtained from a man younger than 35 who had mild COVID-19 (a few samples of this study predate the infection). Cell type and time point are not known.

This clonotype was seen only a few times. The V gene is TRBV20-1, the J gene TRBJ2-3; the D gene is possibly TRBD2 (6 bases). Between the trimmed V and J ends, which lost 6 bases and 1 base, there was a span of 17 bases. The length of the CDR3 is 15 residues. Germline V gives CDR1 DFQATT, CDR2 SNEGSKA (reference sequence). CDR3 nucleotide sequence: TGCAGTGCCGACCCCCTAGCGTCCGGCACAGATACGCAGTATTTT. It is translated as CSADPLASGTDTQYF.

This clonotype was counted many times. This chain joins TRBV7-2 and TRBJ2-1; 9 bases fit TRBD2. CDR3 length: 16 amino acids. The trim removed 3 bases at V and 10 bases at J, leaving 13 bases unmatched. Germline V gives CDR1 SGHTA, CDR2 FQGNSA. CDR3 nucleotide sequence: TGTGCCAGCAGCTTCAGTTTTGCTAGCGGGGCGCAGGAGCAGTTCTTC. Protein: CASSFSFASGAQEQFF. The whole variable domain, filled in from reference TRBV7-2 and TRBJ2-1, reads GAGVSQSPSNKVTEKGKDVELRCDPISGHTALYWYRQSLGQGLEFLIYFQGNSAPDKSGLPSDRFSAERTGGSVSTLTIQRTQQEDSAVYLCASSFSFASGAQEQFFGPGTRLTVL.

The V and J genes are TRBV20-1 and TRBJ2-5, with TRBD1 identical over 7 bases. The germline V gene encodes CDR1 DFQATT and CDR2 SNEGSKA (reference sequence). CDR3 size: 15 residues. The ends lost 5 bases at V and 2 bases at J; junction bases unmatched: 11. Here the CDR3 DNA reads TGCAGTGCTGGGGACAGTGGGACGGTTCAAGAGACCCAGTACTTC. It translates to CSAGDSGTVQETQYF.

This clonotype was counted between two and nine times. The chain has TRBV6-5 and TRBJ2-7, with TRBD1 identical over 10 bases. The CDR3 has 17 residues. The germline gives CDR1 MNHEY, CDR2 SVGAGI. V dropped 6 bases and J dropped 3; count of bases not matched to a gene: 14. CDR3 DNA sequence: TGTGCCAGCAGGGAGGGACAGGGGACTCTAGATGTCTACGAGCAGTACTTC. Its translation: CASREGQGTLDVYEQYF.

This clonotype was picked up many times. The rearrangement uses TRBV7-9 and TRBJ2-1; a possible D gene is TRBD2 (5 bases). CDR1 and CDR2 (germline): SEHNR, FQNEAQ (reference sequence). With 8 bases removed from V and 4 bases from J, the gap between germline ends came to 6 bases. This CDR3 comprises 11 residues. The CDR3 protein is CASGGYNEQFF. In DNA form, the CDR3 reads TGTGCCAGCGGAGGTTACAATGAGCAGTTCTTC.

The rearrangement joins TRBV5-1 to TRBJ2-5; possibly TRBD2 for D (6 bases). CDR3 length: 14 amino acids. The germline V gene has CDR1 SGHRS and CDR2 YFSETQ. V was pared by 4 bases and J by 5 bases, with 15 bases between. The CDR3 is CASSPGGAWETQYF. CDR3 sequence (DNA): TGCGCCAGCAGCCCGGGCGGGGCTTGGGAGACCCAGTACTTC.

The chain couples TRBV20-1 to TRBJ2-5; no firm D call. V was trimmed by 6 bases and J by 2 bases, leaving 16 bases between them. The CDR3 loop spans 14 amino acids. Germline V gives CDR1 DFQATT, CDR2 SNEGSKA (reference sequence). The CDR3 reads CSAADGYSQETQYF. CDR3 sequence (DNA): TGCAGTGCGGCGGACGGCTATAGTCAAGAGACCCAGTACTTC.

This clonotype was picked up a small number of times. This chain connects TRBV2 to TRBJ2-4; D perhaps matches TRBD2 (5 bases). CDR3 size: 14 residues. The V end was cut by 4 bases, the J end by 1 base, with 8 bases between. CDR1 and CDR2 (germline): SNHLY, FYNNEI. Written as DNA, the CDR3 is TGTGCCAGCAGTGCGACGGGGGCCAAAAACATTCAGTACTTC. Translated, it gives CASSATGAKNIQYF. The full variable domain, rest sourced from reference TRBV2 and TRBJ2-4, is EPEVTQTPSHQVTQMGQEVILRCVPISNHLYFYWYRQILGQKVEFLVSFYNNEISEKSEIFDDQFSVERPDGSNFTLKIRSTKLEDSAMYFCASSATGAKNIQYFGAGTRLSVL.

CDR3 nucleotides: TGTGCCAGCACCCTGTCGGGGACCAGTAAAGAGACCCAGTACTTC. This gives the protein CASTLSGTSKETQYF. The chain links TRBV6-6 to TRBJ2-5, with D perhaps given as TRBD1 or TRBD2 (5 bases each). V was shortened by 7 bases and J by 3 bases, with 18 bases between the two germline ends. Germline V lookup: CDR1 MNHNY, CDR2 SVGAGI (reference sequence). The length of the CDR3 is 15 residues.

This clonotype was observed a handful of times. The rearrangement uses TRBV7-2 and TRBJ1-5, with 8 bases aligning to TRBD1. This CDR3 region has 15 residues. Trimming took 1 base from V and 5 from J; bases not matched to a gene: 4. Germline V gives CDR1 SGHTA, CDR2 FQGNSA. Here the CDR3 DNA reads TGTGCCAGCAGCTTAGGGGCAGGGGGCGATCAGCCCCAGCATTTT. Protein: CASSLGAGGDQPQHF.

The V and J genes are TRBV28 and TRBJ2-5; D is perhaps TRBD1 (6 bases). Germline loops: CDR1 MDHEN, CDR2 SYDVKM. Trimming shortened V by 7 bases and J by 4 bases, and 19 bases separated the two germline ends. CDR3 length: 15 residues. Here the CDR3 DNA reads TGTGCCAGCAACACACCCACAGGGCGGTCAGAGACCCAGTACTTC. This sequence encodes CASNTPTGRSETQYF.

There are a few counts of this clonotype. The chain joins TRBV3-1 to TRBJ2-7; D perhaps matches TRBD2 (6 bases). The V gene lost 2 bases and the J gene lost 2 bases, with 10 bases spanning the gap. The CDR3 loop spans 14 amino acids. Per germline, CDR1 LGHDT and CDR2 YNNKEL (reference sequence). CDR3 residues: CASSQSRGTYEQYF. Here the CDR3 DNA reads TGTGCCAGCAGCCAATCCCGGGGGACCTACGAGCAGTACTTC.

This clonotype appeared many times. The DNA for the CDR3 is TGCGCCAGCAGCTTACTGTTACAGGGCACAGATACGCAGTATTTT. Amino acids: CASSLLLQGTDTQYF. The chain recombines TRBV5-1 with TRBJ2-3, with D possibly being TRBD1 (5 bases). V lost 2 bases and J lost 1, with 11 bases in between. This CDR3 is built from 15 residues. Per the germline V gene, CDR1 is SGHRS and CDR2 is YFSETQ.

The rearrangement uses TRBV6-2 or TRBV6-3 and TRBJ2-7, with D perhaps assigned TRBD1 or TRBD2 (5 bases each). This CDR3 spans 14 amino acids. The V end lost 7 bases, the J end lost 3 bases, and 16 bases lay between the germline ends. From germline, CDR1 is MNHEY and CDR2 SVGEGT. As DNA, the CDR3 is TGTGCCAGCACCACAGGAGGTCAGGGCTACGAGCAGTACGTC. Amino acid sequence: CASTTGGQGYEQYV.

The table lists this clonotype with many counts. The CDR3 loop reads CASSQVWPGNYGYTF. The CDR3 DNA reads as TGTGCCAGCAGCCAGGTTTGGCCAGGCAACTATGGCTACACCTTC. This chain uses TRBV3-1 with TRBJ1-2; D remains unclear. Per the germline V gene, CDR1 is LGHDT and CDR2 is YNNKEL (reference sequence). The CDR3 consists of 15 residues. V lost 3 bases and J lost 2, with 13 bases in between. The entire variable domain, with the rest obtained from reference TRBV3-1 and TRBJ1-2, is as follows: DTAVSQTPKYLVTQMGNDKSIKCEQNLGHDTMYWYKQDSKKFLKIMFSYNNKELIINETVPNRFSPKSPDKAHLNLHINSLELGDSAVYFCASSQVWPGNYGYTFGSGTRLTVV.

This clonotype was picked up a small number of times. J is TRBJ2-7 and V is TRBV6-2 or TRBV6-3; no clear D. The CDR3 sequence is 13 residues long. The V gene's germline CDR1 is MNHEY and CDR2 SVGEGT. Trimming cost V 0 bases and J 10 bases, with 13 bases left between them. DNA of the CDR3: TGTGCCAGCAGTTACTCACTTGGGCGGAGACAGTACTTC. It encodes CASSYSLGRRQYF.

The rearrangement joins TRBV5-1 to TRBJ2-1; D call uncertain. This CDR3 is built from 12 residues. V dropped 4 bases and J dropped 5 bases, with 7 bases sitting between them. Germline CDR1 and CDR2: SGHRS and YFSETQ. This CDR3 is CASSILNNEQFF. The CDR3 nucleotides are TGCGCCAGCAGCATCCTGAACAATGAGCAGTTCTTC. The complete variable domain, with remaining parts taken from reference TRBV5-1 and TRBJ2-1, reads KAGVTQTPRYLIKTRGQQVTLSCSPISGHRSVSWYQQTPGQGLQFLFEYFSETQRNKGNFPGRFSGRQFSNSRSEMNVSTLELGDSALYLCASSILNNEQFFGPGTRLTVL.

The table lists this clonotype with many counts. The chain employs TRBV5-1 and TRBJ2-2; D is perhaps TRBD1 (7 bases). V gave up 6 bases and J gave up 4 bases, with 10 bases separating them. The CDR3 consists of 13 residues. Germline V gene data show CDR1 as SGHRS and CDR2 as YFSETQ. The CDR3 coding sequence is TGCGCCAGCAACCAGGGGGGCACCGGGGAGCTGTTTTTT. Translated: CASNQGGTGELFF.

This clonotype was seen only a few times. This chain connects TRBV21-1 to TRBJ2-4; the DNA was not used to check the table's D call, TRBD1. TRBV21-1 is labeled a pseudogene. The CDR3 is 15 residues long. The CDR3 nucleotides are TGTGCCAGCAGTCAAAACAGGGCGGCCAAAAACATTCAGTACTTC. Translation gives CASSQNRAAKNIQYF.

The sample holds a few counts of this clonotype. The chain has TRBV12-3 or TRBV12-4 and TRBJ2-1; no definite D call. The CDR3 is made up of 14 amino acids. V was clipped by 2 bases and J by 0 bases, with 5 bases between them. The CDR3 DNA is TGTGCCAGCAGTTTATATGGCTCCTACAATGAGCAGTTCTTC. Protein sequence: CASSLYGSYNEQFF.

This chain uses TRBV5-1 with TRBJ1-2; D not certain. The CDR3 has 14 amino acids. Trimming removed 4 bases at V and 3 bases at J, with 13 bases between. CDR1 is SGHRS and CDR2 is YFSETQ in the germline V gene. The CDR3 DNA is TGCGCCAGCAGCCCCATCGGAGTAGACTATGGCTACACCTTC. This gives the protein CASSPIGVDYGYTF. The full variable domain, completed using reference TRBV5-1 and TRBJ1-2, is KAGVTQTPRYLIKTRGQQVTLSCSPISGHRSVSWYQQTPGQGLQFLFEYFSETQRNKGNFPGRFSGRQFSNSRSEMNVSTLELGDSALYLCASSPIGVDYGYTFGSGTRLTVV.

V and J are TRBV12-3 or TRBV12-4 and TRBJ1-2; D unresolved. The germline V and J ends were trimmed by 0 bases and 11 bases, with 7 bases remaining between them. The CDR3 runs to 11 residues. CDR3 sequence (DNA): TGTGCCAGCAGTTTAGCGCAAGCTTACACCTTC. As protein: CASSLAQAYTF.

This clonotype was observed a few times. The gene calls are TRBV29-1 and TRBJ1-1; D unclear. The CDR3 totals 12 residues. Trimming cost V 0 bases and J 6 bases, with 8 bases left between them. Germline V gene data show CDR1 as SQVTM and CDR2 as ANQGSEA. In DNA form, the CDR3 reads TGCAGCGTTGAAGACGGTGGGGCTGAAGCTTTCTTT. It yields the protein CSVEDGGAEAFF.